This TCR beta chain was sequenced during a study of blood T cells in healthy people across ages. General study results and limits: There were more naive CD4+ cells and higher diversity in long-lived donors than in aged donors. Using unsorted PBMCs precluded a conclusive naive versus antigen-experienced comparison.

The use of a sample-barcoded 5' primer and a J-beta primer mix characterized a second PCR of 7 to 11 cycles. TCRdb passed the 5' RACE reads through MiXCR, listing each CDR3 protein once. The sample contains some 1.5 million distinct CDR3 sequences, about 28% of which appear only once. V lost 0 bases to trimming and J lost 6 bases, with 10 bases between them. Germline V gene lookup returns CDR1 SGDLS and CDR2 YYNGEE. CDR3 length: 14 residues. The sample providers were healthy Caucasian people from Russia, aged roughly 6 to 90. A few counts support this clonotype. Its cognate antigen is unknown. Input material: blood. The TCR sequence derives from a woman aged 30 to 39 in good health. The chain combines TRBV9 with TRBJ2-4; possibly TRBD1 or TRBD2 for D (6 bases each). CDR3 in DNA: TGTGCCAGCAGCGTAGGGGGGGCGACAAACATTCAGTACTTC. Its protein product is CASSVGGATNIQYF.